Only a few counts were recorded for the clone carrying this T cell receptor (beta chain). These data are taken from a study of blood T cell repertoires in COVID-19. Study information: PBMCs, B-cell-depleted T cells, or T cells provided the cDNA or gDNA that made up the material.

Germline V CDR1 and CDR2: LGHNA, YNFKEQ. The CDR3 is made up of 14 amino acids. J was trimmed by 7 bases and V by 5 bases; bases with no gene match: 8. Assay used: immunoSEQ multiplex PCR; TCRdb lists only in-frame clones, some missing. The sample carries 55,000 or so clones, about four fifths recorded once. This chain joins TRBV4-2 and TRBJ1-2, with 9 bases fitting TRBD1. The sequencing input was peripheral blood. The receptor was isolated from a human donor in a cohort sampled during active or convalescent COVID-19. CDR3 coding DNA: TGTGCCAGCAGCTTCGGGGACAGGGAGCGTGGCTACACCTTC. It codes for CASSFGDRERGYTF.